The 20 T cell receptor beta chains below all came from one sample that was sequenced in a study of yellow fever vaccine responses in identical twins. TCRdb re-derived calls from the RT-PCR reads in MiXCR, one entry per CDR3 protein. In the table there are about 19,000 distinct CDR3 sequences, approximately 68% of which are singletons. The sequencing here drew on T cells from blood (PBMCs), unsorted or a sorted subset (not recorded which), taken before or after yellow fever vaccination (not recorded which). Receptors originate from a woman younger than 30 who received the yellow fever vaccine.

The chain employs TRBV11-1 and TRBJ2-7; D unresolved. This CDR3 comprises 12 residues. Trimming shortened V by 3 bases and J by 3 bases, and 6 bases separated the two germline ends. Germline V gene data show CDR1 as SGHAT and CDR2 as FQDESV (reference sequence). The CDR3 DNA is TGTGCCAGCAGCTTTGGGCTCTACGAGCAGTACTTC. Translating it yields CASSFGLYEQYF.

As DNA, the CDR3 is TGTGCCAGCAGCTCTCAGGGAGGGAGGGCCCCCTACGAGCAGTACTTC. It specifies CASSSQGGRAPYEQYF. The genes are TRBV7-1 and TRBJ2-7, with 7 bases matching TRBD2. TRBV7-1 is given ORF status, its function remaining uncertain. V lost 3 bases, J lost 2 bases, and 10 bases stayed unmatched. The CDR3 extends over 16 amino acids.

In its sample, this clonotype is medium-sized (0.01 to 0.1%). The V call is TRBV4-1, the J call TRBJ2-5, with TRBD2 as a possible D gene (5 bases). Trimming removed 6 bases at V and 5 bases at J, with 7 bases between. Per the germline V gene, CDR1 is MGHRA and CDR2 is YSYEKL. CDR3 length equals 11 residues. CDR3 residues: CASSRGETQYF. In DNA form, the CDR3 reads TGCGCCAGCAGTCGAGGGGAGACCCAGTACTTC.

The table lists this clonotype with a count of one. The CDR3, as DNA: TGCGCCAGCAGCTCCACGGGTGGCTCCTACAATGAGCAGTTCTTC. Translation: CASSSTGGSYNEQFF. This chain uses TRBV4-1 with TRBJ2-1; no definite D call. This CDR3 is 15 amino acids long. V shed 5 bases and J shed 0 bases, with 11 bases lying between them. CDR1 is MGHRA, CDR2 YSYEKL, per germline.

The chain has TRBV2 and TRBJ2-2, with TRBD2 matching 11 bases. CDR1 and CDR2 (germline): SNHLY, FYNNEI. The trim removed 6 bases at V and 6 bases at J, leaving 6 bases unmatched. The CDR3 runs to 15 residues. The CDR3 here is CASSRLAGLSGELFF. As DNA, the CDR3 is TGTGCCAGCAGCCGACTAGCGGGACTTTCCGGGGAGCTGTTTTTT.

The table lists this clonotype with a few counts. The V and J genes are TRBV2 and TRBJ2-7; D gene unclear. The V gene's germline CDR1 is SNHLY and CDR2 FYNNEI. The CDR3 length is 11 residues. V was pared by 5 bases and J by 7 bases, with 9 bases between. CDR3 nucleotides: TGTGCCAGCAGTCCCACCCAAGAGCAGTACTTC. Amino acid sequence: CASSPTQEQYF. The full variable domain, with the rest looked up from reference TRBV2 and TRBJ2-7, is EPEVTQTPSHQVTQMGQEVILRCVPISNHLYFYWYRQILGQKVEFLVSFYNNEISEKSEIFDDQFSVERPDGSNFTLKIRSTKLEDSAMYFCASSPTQEQYFGPGTRLTVT.

This chain links TRBV18 with TRBJ2-1, with a possible D match to TRBD2 (5 bases). The length of the CDR3 is 12 residues. Trimming took off 5 bases at V and 8 bases at J, with 10 bases between the two ends. Germline lookup yields CDR1 KGHSH and CDR2 LQKENI. This chain's CDR3 is CASSGTSYEQFF. CDR3 sequence (DNA): TGTGCCAGCTCAGGCACTAGTTATGAGCAGTTCTTC.

The chain joins TRBV20-1 to TRBJ1-1; D is ambiguous. Looked up from germline, CDR1 is DFQATT and CDR2 is SNEGSKA (reference sequence). Trimming removed 3 bases from V and 10 bases from J, with 15 bases in between. The CDR3 has 12 amino acids. CDR3 sequence reads: CSARAVAGIAFF. Here the CDR3 DNA reads TGCAGTGCTAGGGCGGTCGCTGGTATAGCTTTCTTT.

The chain employs TRBV29-1 and TRBJ1-1, with D tentatively TRBD1 (5 bases). The V end was cut by 0 bases, the J end by 5 bases, with 13 bases between. CDR3 size: 14 residues. CDR1 is SQVTM and CDR2 is ANQGSEA in the germline V gene. CDR3 coding DNA: TGCAGCGTTGAAGACGCCAGGGAAGGTACTGAAGCTTTCTTT. The encoded protein is CSVEDAREGTEAFF.

The genes are TRBV19 and TRBJ1-5; TRBD1 matches 9 bases. The CDR3 covers 15 residues. V trimming: 7 bases; J trimming: 4 bases; junction bases outside the gene matches: 8. The germline CDR1 and CDR2 sequences are LNHDA and SQIVND (reference sequence). In DNA form, the CDR3 reads TGTGCCAGTAATCGACAGGGGGTTGGTAATCAGCCCCAGCATTTT. Translation: CASNRQGVGNQPQHF.

The rearrangement links TRBV2 to TRBJ1-5; 9 bases align to TRBD1. The V gene's germline CDR1 is SNHLY and CDR2 FYNNEI. V lost 7 bases, J lost 6 bases, and 7 bases stayed unmatched. The CDR3 spans 14 residues. CDR3 sequence reads: CASNAGTGSQPQHF. The CDR3 nucleotides read TGTGCCAGCAATGCGGGGACAGGGAGTCAGCCCCAGCATTTT.

This chain links TRBV11-3 with TRBJ2-2; 8 bases align to TRBD1. Germline V lookup: CDR1 SGHNT, CDR2 YENEEA. Germline trimming cut 1 base from V and 2 bases from J; bases unmatched to any gene: 3. The CDR3 sequence is 16 residues long. CDR3 amino acids: CASSLGAGGNTGELFF. The CDR3 DNA sequence: TGTGCCAGCAGCTTAGGGGCAGGGGGCAACACCGGGGAGCTGTTTTTT.

This chain uses TRBV2 with TRBJ2-7; D is ambiguous. Trimming took off 2 bases at V and 0 bases at J, with 5 bases between the two ends. The CDR3 length is 13 residues. Germline assignment: CDR1 SNHLY and CDR2 FYNNEI. The CDR3 sequence is CASSEHNSYEQYF. CDR3 bases: TGTGCCAGCAGTGAACACAACTCCTACGAGCAGTACTTC.

The J gene is TRBJ2-3, the V gene TRBV5-5; the D gene is possibly TRBD1 (6 bases). The ends were cut back, 0 bases at V and 4 bases at J, with 9 bases in the middle. Germline CDR1 reads SGHKS; CDR2 reads YYEKEE (reference sequence). This CDR3 has 14 amino acids. The chain's CDR3 is CASSLVGAADTQYF. DNA of the CDR3: TGTGCCAGCAGCTTGGTGGGGGCGGCAGATACGCAGTATTTT.

This clonotype was seen a few times. The chain joins TRBV11-2 to TRBJ2-7; TRBD2 matches 11 bases. The CDR3 length is 15 residues. With V trimmed by 5 bases and J by 4 bases, 7 bases remained unmatched. Germline-derived CDR1 and CDR2 are SGHAT and FQNNGV. The CDR3 sequence: CASSPRLAGTYEQYF. CDR3 bases: TGTGCCAGCAGCCCGCGACTAGCGGGAACATACGAGCAGTACTTC.

This sequence joins TRBV11-2 and TRBJ1-1; maybe TRBD1 (6 bases). The germline gives CDR1 SGHAT, CDR2 FQNNGV. Trimming pared 5 bases from V and 7 bases from J, leaving 23 bases between. This CDR3 contains 16 residues. CDR3 in amino acids: CASSHRGGVRTSEAFF. The DNA of the CDR3 is TGTGCCAGCAGCCACCGCGGGGGCGTAAGAACAAGTGAAGCTTTCTTT.

CDR3 nucleotide sequence: TGTGCCAGCAGCTCGACTGATTGGGAGCAGTACTTC. The encoded protein is CASSSTDWEQYF. This chain uses TRBV7-6 with TRBJ2-7; the D is unclear. Trimming took 4 bases from V and 7 from J, leaving 11 bases between them. The germline V gene encodes CDR1 SGHVS and CDR2 FNYEAQ. CDR3 length: 12 residues.

The gene calls are TRBV28 and TRBJ1-1; D not resolved. With 1 base removed from V and 1 base from J, the gap between germline ends came to 7 bases. CDR3 size: 14 residues. Germline V gene lookup returns CDR1 MDHEN and CDR2 SYDVKM. The CDR3 region is CASSLSVANTEAFF. In DNA, the CDR3 is TGTGCCAGCAGTTTATCGGTCGCGAACACTGAAGCTTTCTTT.

The chain recombines TRBV9 with TRBJ1-2; 7 nucleotides align to TRBD1. This CDR3 is built from 17 residues. Germline CDR1 reads SGDLS; CDR2 reads YYNGEE. V was clipped by 4 bases and J by 4 bases; unmatched bases: 16. CDR3 loop: CASSSGGSAGILYGYTF. The CDR3 DNA reads as TGTGCCAGCAGCTCAGGGGGGTCAGCCGGAATCCTCTATGGCTACACCTTC.

This clonotype occurred once. The chain recombines TRBV7-6 with TRBJ2-1; 7 nucleotides line up with TRBD1. Germline trimming cut 1 base from V and 7 bases from J; bases unmatched to any gene: 1. The germline CDR1 and CDR2 sequences are SGHVS and FNYEAQ. The CDR3 has 13 amino acids. CDR3 protein: CASSLGGQNEQFF. DNA of the CDR3: TGTGCCAGCAGCTTAGGGGGACAGAATGAGCAGTTCTTC.